The present T cell receptor beta chain was sequenced within a study of CD8+ T cells in alopecia areata. Study outcomes and limitations: Scalp clonality dropped significantly under tofacitinib, as did expanded CD8+ top-100 clones.

Treatment meaning: oral pan-JAK inhibitor, 5-10 mg twice daily. The CDR3 is made up of 13 amino acids. V lost 1 base to trimming and J lost 5 bases, with 9 bases between them. Germline CDR1 SEHNR, CDR2 FQNEAQ (reference sequence). Once RNA had been extracted, it was reverse transcribed into cDNA to act as the sequencing template. The assay was immunoSEQ multiplex PCR, and TCRdb's table has in-frame clones only and misses some. Among more than 130,000 clones listed, roughly four fifths were seen once. Of note for this clone: Its matching antigen is unknown.

The source is a human donor with alopecia areata. This chain uses TRBV7-9 with TRBJ2-7; no reliable D call. Sequencing was performed on CD8+ T cells sorted from blood, taken at week 4, from a patient treated with tofacitinib. CDR3 DNA: TGTGCCAGCAGCTTAGGTGGTTCGGACGAGCAGTACTTC. Encoded protein: CASSLGGSDEQYF.